This T cell receptor beta chain is drawn from a study of early T cells in non-severe SARS-CoV-2 infection. Looking at the study overall: The study sequenced bulk RNA from unsorted whole blood, with chains unpaired. Study-wide results and caveats: Database matching using VDJdb favored anti-spike CD8 responses, with private and CD4 specificities left missing.

This clonotype was recorded many times. Its antigen is as yet unknown. Trimming at V came to 4 bases and at J to 2 bases, leaving 11 bases not matched to a gene. The CDR3 extends over 16 amino acids. Germline-derived CDR1 and CDR2 are SGHRS and YFSETQ. Individual cDNA molecules received unique molecular identifiers during library preparation. TCRdb reprocessed the 5' RACE reads with MiXCR, giving one entry per CDR3 protein. This table has 50,000 to 65,000 distinct CDR3 sequences, less than 9.5% appearing once. Sequenced here: whole blood, sampled at baseline. This clonotype was obtained from an adult who was a healthcare worker with PCR-confirmed SARS-CoV-2 infection or an uninfected control (not recorded which). The chain carries TRBV5-1 and TRBJ2-5; 7 bases are shared with TRBD1. CDR3 protein: CASSRETGAGQETQYF. The CDR3 coding sequence is TGCGCCAGCAGCCGAGAAACAGGGGCTGGTCAAGAGACCCAGTACTTC.